Listed here are 14 T cell receptor beta chains from one sample, sequenced in a study of T cells in Graves' hyperthyroidism and ophthalmopathy. The TCR beta CDR3 regions underwent amplification using RNA transcripts as the source. The HTBI primer set drove a first-round RT-PCR of the TCR CDR3. Each CDR3 protein gets one entry after TCRdb re-called the multiplex PCR reads with MiXCR. The repertoire holds fewer than 900,000 distinct CDR3 sequences, with roughly 15% as singletons. Sequenced input: blood. These receptors were collected from a man aged 18 to 29 with Graves' hyperthyroidism.

Only a few counts were recorded for this clonotype. The chain recombines TRBV20-1 with TRBJ2-5, with 8 nucleotides matching TRBD1. The CDR3 length is 15 residues. Trimming removed 6 bases from V and 2 bases from J; junction bases left unmatched: 11. Looked up from germline, CDR1 is DFQATT and CDR2 is SNEGSKA (reference sequence). CDR3 sequence reads: CSALRGQGAQETQYF. The CDR3 coding sequence is TGCAGTGCCTTAAGAGGACAGGGAGCTCAAGAGACCCAGTACTTC.

The chain recombines TRBV7-2 with TRBJ1-3; no definite D call. Germline V CDR1 and CDR2: SGHTA, FQGNSA. V lost 2 bases to trimming and J lost 2 bases, with 7 bases between them. The CDR3 is 14 amino acids. The CDR3 loop reads CASSLMFTGNTIYF. The CDR3 bases are TGTGCCAGCAGCTTAATGTTCACTGGAAACACCATATATTTT.

This clonotype was seen repeatedly, ten times or more. The rearrangement links TRBV7-3 to TRBJ2-1; the D is unclear. This CDR3 spans 13 amino acids. Germline V gives CDR1 SGHTA, CDR2 FQGTGA. V lost 1 base to trimming and J lost 6 bases, with 7 bases between them. Here the CDR3 DNA reads TGTGCCAGCAGCTTAAGATCGAGCAATGAGCAGTTCTTC. Its protein is CASSLRSSNEQFF.

Regarding this clonotype: The CDR3 does not close with the conserved phenylalanine or tryptophan, likely indicating a read error. The gene calls are TRBV19 and TRBJ2-7; TRBD1 agrees at 9 bases. Trimming removed 10 bases from V and 0 bases from J; junction bases left unmatched: 7. CDR3 size: 14 residues. Germline lookup yields CDR1 LNHDA and CDR2 SQIVND (reference sequence). The DNA for the CDR3 is TGTGCCACCAACCGGGACAGGGACTCCTACGAGCAGTACTAC. Protein product: CATNRDRDSYEQYY.

This clonotype was seen only a few times. This chain uses TRBV5-6 with TRBJ1-1; D is unresolved. Germline assignment: CDR1 SGHDT and CDR2 YYEEEE. Deletions cut 4 bases from V and 5 bases from J, with 12 bases between. The CDR3 is 13 amino acids. The chain's CDR3 is CASSPRSWTEAFF. The CDR3 coding sequence is TGTGCCAGCAGCCCCCGGAGTTGGACTGAAGCTTTCTTT.

The chain employs TRBV7-2 and TRBJ2-7; D not resolved. CDR1 SGHTA and CDR2 FQGNSA come from the germline V gene. V dropped 5 bases and J dropped 7 bases, with 18 bases sitting between them. The length of the CDR3 is 14 residues. The CDR3: CASSPLSFTKEQYF. The CDR3 DNA sequence: TGTGCCAGCAGCCCCCTTTCCTTTACTAAGGAGCAGTACTTC.

This clonotype has a count of ten or more. The CDR3 nucleotides read TGTGCCAGCAGCTTTCTAGCGCGCTCCTACAATGAGCAGTTCTTC. The encoded protein is CASSFLARSYNEQFF. The rearrangement uses TRBV7-3 and TRBJ2-1, with D possibly matching TRBD2 (6 bases). The V end was cut by 3 bases, the J end by 0 bases, with 9 bases between. Per germline, CDR1 SGHTA and CDR2 FQGTGA. The CDR3 loop spans 15 amino acids.

Details on this clonotype: A much more abundant neighbour one base away suggests this may be a read error. The chain has TRBV19 and TRBJ1-1, with D perhaps matching TRBD1 (6 bases). CDR3 length equals 14 residues. CDR1 and CDR2 (germline): LNHDA, SQIVND (reference sequence). The CDR3 is CASSMGPRDTGAFF. CDR3 bases: TGTGCCAGTAGTATGGGACCGCGGGACACTGGAGCTTTCTTT.

The rearrangement joins TRBV28 to TRBJ2-7; 8 bases map to TRBD1. Germline CDR1 reads MDHEN; CDR2 reads SYDVKM. CDR3 size: 18 residues. The junction had 12 bases not matched to a gene; V was cut back by 2 bases and J by 0 bases. The CDR3 DNA reads TGTGCCAGCAGTTTACGCGTCATAGCAGGGGGCAACTCCTACGAGCAGTACTTC. Translation gives CASSLRVIAGGNSYEQYF.

This clonotype was counted only a few times. The rearrangement uses TRBV6-5 and TRBJ2-7, with D tentatively TRBD1 (5 bases). Trimming took 1 base from V and 5 from J, leaving 6 bases between them. The germline gives CDR1 MNHEY, CDR2 SVGAGI. The CDR3 totals 12 residues. The CDR3 nucleotides are TGTGCCAGCAGTTACTGGGGCCACGAGCAGTACTTC. This encodes CASSYWGHEQYF.

As to this clonotype: This may arise from a read error, as a much more abundant clone is one base away. The V gene is TRBV2, the J gene TRBJ2-7; no clear D gene. Deletions cut 3 bases from V and 2 bases from J, with 17 bases between. The CDR3 has 16 residues. Germline V gene data show CDR1 as SNHLY and CDR2 as FYNNEI. Written as DNA, the CDR3 is TGTGCCAGCAGTGACCCGGCAGAAGACAAGACCTACGAGCAGTACTTC. Translated: CASSDPAEDKTYEQYF.

The V gene is TRBV6-1, the J gene TRBJ1-3, with D hard to call. Trimming took off 4 bases at V and 1 base at J, with 8 bases between the two ends. Per the germline V gene, CDR1 is MNHNS and CDR2 is SASEGT. The CDR3 has 14 amino acids. CDR3 nucleotides: TGTGCCAGCAGTGTAGAGGCGTCTGGAAACACCATATATTTT. Protein: CASSVEASGNTIYF.

The CDR3 region has the DNA TGCAGTGCGGTCGGGGGGGCAGATACGCAGTATTTT. Encoded protein: CSAVGGADTQYF. This chain links TRBV20-1 with TRBJ2-3; TRBD2 matches at 8 bases. Germline V gene data show CDR1 as DFQATT and CDR2 as SNEGSKA (reference sequence). Trimming removed 6 bases from V and 4 bases from J; junction bases left unmatched: 3. The CDR3 runs to 12 residues.

At least ten counts were recorded for this clonotype. The chain uses TRBV6-1 and TRBJ2-5; 9 bases line up with TRBD1. Germline trimming cut 3 bases from V and 5 bases from J; bases unmatched to any gene: 7. The CDR3 runs to 15 residues. Looked up from germline, CDR1 is MNHNS and CDR2 is SASEGT. CDR3 nucleotides: TGTGCCAGCAGTGAGATTGACAGGGGGAGGGAGACCCAGTACTTC. Translated, it gives CASSEIDRGRETQYF.